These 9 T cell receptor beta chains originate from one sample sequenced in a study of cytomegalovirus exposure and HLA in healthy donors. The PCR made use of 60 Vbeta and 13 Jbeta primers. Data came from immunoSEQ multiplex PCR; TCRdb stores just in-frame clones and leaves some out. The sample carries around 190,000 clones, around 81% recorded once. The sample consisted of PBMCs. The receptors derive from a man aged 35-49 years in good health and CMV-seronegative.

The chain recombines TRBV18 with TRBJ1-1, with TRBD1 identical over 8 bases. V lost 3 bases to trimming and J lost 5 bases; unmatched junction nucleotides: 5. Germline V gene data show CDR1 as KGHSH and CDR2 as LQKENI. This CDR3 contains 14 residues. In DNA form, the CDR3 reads TGTGCCAGCTCACCCGACAGGGGTGATACTGAAGCTTTCTTT. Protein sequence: CASSPDRGDTEAFF.

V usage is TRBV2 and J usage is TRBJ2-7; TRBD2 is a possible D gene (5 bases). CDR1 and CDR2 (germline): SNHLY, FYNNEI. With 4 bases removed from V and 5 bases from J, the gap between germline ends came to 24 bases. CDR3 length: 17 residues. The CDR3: CASSGETITPVGDEQYF. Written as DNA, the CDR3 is TGTGCCAGCAGTGGGGAGACAATTACCCCCGTAGGCGACGAGCAGTACTTC. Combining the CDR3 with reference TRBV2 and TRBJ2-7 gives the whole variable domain EPEVTQTPSHQVTQMGQEVILRCVPISNHLYFYWYRQILGQKVEFLVSFYNNEISEKSEIFDDQFSVERPDGSNFTLKIRSTKLEDSAMYFCASSGETITPVGDEQYFGPGTRLTVT.

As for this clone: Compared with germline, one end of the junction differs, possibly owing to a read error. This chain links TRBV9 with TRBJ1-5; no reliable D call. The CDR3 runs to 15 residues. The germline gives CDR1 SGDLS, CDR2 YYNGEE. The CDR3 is CASSVGGLRDQSQHF. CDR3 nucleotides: TGTGCCAGCAGCGTAGGGGGTCTCCGGGATCAGTCCCAGCATTTT. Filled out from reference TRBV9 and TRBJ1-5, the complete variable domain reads DSGVTQTPKHLITATGQRVTLRCSPRSGDLSVYWYQQSLDQGLQFLIQYYNGEERAKGNILERFSAQQFPDLHSELNLSSLELGDSALYFCASSVGGLRDQSQHFGDGTRLSIL.

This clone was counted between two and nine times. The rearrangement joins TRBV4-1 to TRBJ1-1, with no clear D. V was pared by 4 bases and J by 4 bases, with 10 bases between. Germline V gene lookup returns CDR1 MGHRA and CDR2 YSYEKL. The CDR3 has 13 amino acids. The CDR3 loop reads CASSLWAGTEAFF. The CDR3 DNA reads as TGCGCCAGCAGCCTTTGGGCAGGCACTGAAGCTTTCTTT.

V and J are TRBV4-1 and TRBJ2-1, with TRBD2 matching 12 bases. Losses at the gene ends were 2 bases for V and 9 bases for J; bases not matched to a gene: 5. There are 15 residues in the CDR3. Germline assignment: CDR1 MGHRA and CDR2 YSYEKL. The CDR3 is CASSQSSGGAAEQFF. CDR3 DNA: TGCGCCAGCAGCCAATCTAGCGGGGGGGCGGCTGAGCAGTTCTTC.

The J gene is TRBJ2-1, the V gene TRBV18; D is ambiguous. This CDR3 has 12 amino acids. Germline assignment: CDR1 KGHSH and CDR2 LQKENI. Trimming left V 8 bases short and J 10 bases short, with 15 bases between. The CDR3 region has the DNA TGTGCCAGCCGCGCTGAATTAAACGAGCAGTTCTTC. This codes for CASRAELNEQFF.

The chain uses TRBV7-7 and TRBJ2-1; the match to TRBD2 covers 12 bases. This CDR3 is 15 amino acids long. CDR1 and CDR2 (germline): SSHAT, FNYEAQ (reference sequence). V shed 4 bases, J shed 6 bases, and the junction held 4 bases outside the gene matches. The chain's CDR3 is CASSSGTSGPNEQFF. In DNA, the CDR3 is TGTGCCAGCAGCTCCGGGACTAGCGGGCCCAATGAGCAGTTCTTC. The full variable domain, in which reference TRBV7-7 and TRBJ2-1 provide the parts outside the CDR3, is GAGVSQSPRYKVTKRGQDVTLRCDPISSHATLYWYQQALGQGPEFLTYFNYEAQPDKSGLPSDRFSAERPEGSISTLTIQRTEQRDSAMYRCASSSGTSGPNEQFFGPGTRLTVL.

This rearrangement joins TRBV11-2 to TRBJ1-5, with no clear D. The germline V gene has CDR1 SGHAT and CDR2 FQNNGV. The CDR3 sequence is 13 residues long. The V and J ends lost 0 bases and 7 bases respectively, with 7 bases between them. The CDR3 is CASSLDRLQPQHF. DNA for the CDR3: TGTGCCAGCAGCTTAGATCGTTTACAGCCCCAGCATTTT.

The CDR3, as DNA: TGTGCCAGCAGTGAACTAGCGGGACAAGAGACCCAGTACTTC. Encoded protein: CASSELAGQETQYF. This chain uses TRBV6-4 with TRBJ2-5, with 10 bases fitting TRBD2. The junction had 0 bases not matched to a gene; V was cut back by 3 bases and J by 2 bases. Germline CDR1 is MRHNA and CDR2 is SNTAGT. The CDR3 contains 14 residues.